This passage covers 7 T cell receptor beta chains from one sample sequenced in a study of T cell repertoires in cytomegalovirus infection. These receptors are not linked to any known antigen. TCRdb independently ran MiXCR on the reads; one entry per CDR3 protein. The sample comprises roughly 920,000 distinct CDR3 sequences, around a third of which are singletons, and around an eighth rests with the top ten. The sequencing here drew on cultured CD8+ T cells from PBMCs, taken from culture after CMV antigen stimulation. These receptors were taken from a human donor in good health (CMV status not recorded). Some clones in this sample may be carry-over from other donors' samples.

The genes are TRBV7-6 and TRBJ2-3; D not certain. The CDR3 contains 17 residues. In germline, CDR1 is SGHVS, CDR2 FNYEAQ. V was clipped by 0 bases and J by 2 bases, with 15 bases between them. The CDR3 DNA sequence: TGTGCCAGCAGCTTAGCACCGGCAGAAACACTCACAGATACGCAGTATTTT. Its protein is CASSLAPAETLTDTQYF. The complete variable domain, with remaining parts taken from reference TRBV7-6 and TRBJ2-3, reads GAGVSQSPRYKVTKRGQDVALRCDPISGHVSLYWYRQALGQGPEFLTYFNYEAQQDKSGLPNDRFSAERPEGSISTLTIQRTEQRDSAMYRCASSLAPAETLTDTQYFGPGTRLTVL.

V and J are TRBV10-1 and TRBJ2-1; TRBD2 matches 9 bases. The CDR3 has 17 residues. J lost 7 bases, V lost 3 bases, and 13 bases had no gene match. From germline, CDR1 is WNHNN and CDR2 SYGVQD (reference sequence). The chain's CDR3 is CASSDPRGAGGKNEQFF. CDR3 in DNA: TGCGCCAGCAGTGATCCCCGAGGGGCGGGGGGGAAGAATGAGCAGTTCTTC.

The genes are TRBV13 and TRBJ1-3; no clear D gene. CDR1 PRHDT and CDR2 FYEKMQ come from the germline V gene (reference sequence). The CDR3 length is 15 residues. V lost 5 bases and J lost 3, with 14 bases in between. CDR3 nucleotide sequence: TGTGCCAGCAGCCTCGGTGAGGATATTGGAAACACCATATATTTT. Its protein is CASSLGEDIGNTIYF. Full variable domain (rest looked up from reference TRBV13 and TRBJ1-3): AAGVIQSPRHLIKEKRETATLKCYPIPRHDTVYWYQQGPGQDPQFLISFYEKMQSDKGSIPDRFSAQQFSDYHSELNMSSLELGDSALYFCASSLGEDIGNTIYFGEGSWLTVV.

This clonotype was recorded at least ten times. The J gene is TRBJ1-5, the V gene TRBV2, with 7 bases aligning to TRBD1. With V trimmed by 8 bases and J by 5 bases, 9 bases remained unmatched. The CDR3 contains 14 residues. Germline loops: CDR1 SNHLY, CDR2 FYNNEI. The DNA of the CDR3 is TGTGCCAGCGGAGGGGCCAGGGGGGATCAGCCCCAGCATTTT. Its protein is CASGGARGDQPQHF.

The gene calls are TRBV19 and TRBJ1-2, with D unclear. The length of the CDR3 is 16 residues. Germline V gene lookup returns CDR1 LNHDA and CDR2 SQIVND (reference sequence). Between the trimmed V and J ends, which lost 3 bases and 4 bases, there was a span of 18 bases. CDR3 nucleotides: TGTGCCAGTAGTATTCGCAAGGGAGAGGGCCCCTATGGCTACACCTTC. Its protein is CASSIRKGEGPYGYTF. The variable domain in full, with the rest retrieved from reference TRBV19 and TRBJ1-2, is DGGITQSPKYLFRKEGQNVTLSCEQNLNHDAMYWYRQDPGQGLRLIYYSQIVNDFQKGDIAEGYSVSREKKESFPLTVTSAQKNPTAFYLCASSIRKGEGPYGYTFGSGTRLTVV.

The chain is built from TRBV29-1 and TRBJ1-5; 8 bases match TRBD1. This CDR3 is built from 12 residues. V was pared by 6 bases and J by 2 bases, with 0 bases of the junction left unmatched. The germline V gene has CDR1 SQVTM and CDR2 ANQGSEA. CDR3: CSVQGGNQPQHF. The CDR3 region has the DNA TGCAGCGTACAGGGGGGCAATCAGCCCCAGCATTTT. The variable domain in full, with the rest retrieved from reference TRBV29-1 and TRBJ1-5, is SAVISQKPSRDICQRGTSLTIQCQVDSQVTMMFWYRQQPGQSLTLIATANQGSEATYESGFVIDKFPISRPNLTFSTLTVSNMSPEDSSIYLCSVQGGNQPQHFGDGTRLSIL.

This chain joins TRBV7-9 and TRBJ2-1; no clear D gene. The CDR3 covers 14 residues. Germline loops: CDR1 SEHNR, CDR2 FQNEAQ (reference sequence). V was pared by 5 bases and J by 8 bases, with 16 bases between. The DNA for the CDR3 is TGTGCCAGCAGCCCGGAATTGCTTTGGGATGAGCAGTTCTTC. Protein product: CASSPELLWDEQFF.